These 21 T cell receptor beta chains were sequenced from one sample in a study of shared clonotypes between healthy human individuals. Assay used: immunoSEQ multiplex PCR; TCRdb lists only in-frame clones, some missing. The sample holds around 1.4 million clones, about 98.5% seen once. Sequences were obtained from naive CD4+ T cells sorted from blood. The subset: CD45RA+ positively selected. All receptors derive from a man aged 30 to 39 in good health.

DNA of the CDR3: TGTGCCAGCAGCTTAGCCGGGACAGGGTTCTACGAGCAGTACTTC. Translating it yields CASSLAGTGFYEQYF. The rearrangement links TRBV7-8 to TRBJ2-7; 9 nucleotides line up with TRBD1. Germline values: CDR1 SGHVS, CDR2 FQNEAQ. The CDR3 contains 15 residues. The V and J ends lost 0 bases and 3 bases, in that order; junction bases with no gene match: 3.

Concerning this clone itself: The same CDR3 arises from other DNA sequences in this sample as well. This rearrangement joins TRBV18 to TRBJ2-7, with 12 bases lining up with TRBD2. This CDR3 has 15 amino acids. In germline, CDR1 is KGHSH, CDR2 LQKENI. Trimming removed 2 bases from V and 3 bases from J; junction bases left unmatched: 2. In DNA form, the CDR3 reads TGTGCCAGCTCACCAGGACTAGCGGGAATCTACGAGCAGTACTTC. Translation gives CASSPGLAGIYEQYF.

Notes on this clone: Other DNA sequences in this specimen translate into the identical CDR3. V usage is TRBV11-2 and J usage is TRBJ2-3; D might be TRBD2 (7 bases). The CDR3 length is 15 residues. V was shortened by 3 bases and J by 0 bases, with 10 bases between the two germline ends. Germline V gives CDR1 SGHAT, CDR2 FQNNGV. CDR3: CASSLGGGSTDTQYF. The CDR3 DNA follows: TGTGCCAGCAGCTTGGGAGGGGGTAGCACAGATACGCAGTATTTT.

V gene TRBV5-5 combines with J gene TRBJ2-6, with D uncertain. Germline V gene data show CDR1 as SGHKS and CDR2 as YYEKEE (reference sequence). Between the trimmed V and J ends, which lost 1 base and 2 bases, there was a span of 10 bases. The CDR3 length is 16 residues. The CDR3 DNA reads TGTGCCAGCAGCTTGAAGATTGGTGCTGGGGCCAACGTCCTGACTTTC. This translates into CASSLKIGAGANVLTF. Full variable domain (missing parts from reference TRBV5-5 and TRBJ2-6): DAGVTQSPTHLIKTRGQQVTLRCSPISGHKSVSWYQQVLGQGPQFIFQYYEKEERGRGNFPDRFSARQFPNYSSELNVNALLLGDSALYLCASSLKIGAGANVLTFGAGSRLTVL.

V usage is TRBV28 and J usage is TRBJ1-2; D may be TRBD1 (5 bases). Germline V CDR1 and CDR2: MDHEN, SYDVKM. The CDR3 sequence is 14 residues long. V lost 4 bases to trimming and J lost 8 bases, with 17 bases between them. CDR3 region: CASSSNPGTRGYTF. The CDR3 coding sequence is TGTGCCAGCAGTTCCAACCCTGGGACCCGCGGCTACACCTTC.

This clone has only a few counts. The chain joins TRBV5-1 to TRBJ1-1, with a tentative D call TRBD1 (5 bases). From germline, CDR1 is SGHRS and CDR2 YFSETQ. The CDR3 runs to 13 residues. The germline V and J ends were trimmed by 7 bases and 1 base, with 11 bases remaining between them. CDR3: CASGEQENTEAFF. The CDR3 DNA reads as TGCGCCAGCGGAGAACAGGAGAACACTGAAGCTTTCTTT.

The gene calls are TRBV7-2 and TRBJ2-7; a weak D match, TRBD1 (5 bases). Germline CDR1 is SGHTA and CDR2 is FQGNSA. Trimming pared 10 bases from V and 1 base from J, leaving 20 bases between. The CDR3 covers 15 residues. The chain's CDR3 is CATSAMKGPSYEQYF. The CDR3 DNA follows: TGTGCCACCTCAGCTATGAAGGGGCCTTCCTACGAGCAGTACTTC.

The V and J genes are TRBV29-1 and TRBJ2-1; D might be TRBD1 (6 bases). The CDR3 contains 14 residues. Looked up from germline, CDR1 is SQVTM and CDR2 is ANQGSEA. V lost 3 bases and J 2 bases, leaving 11 bases between the germline ends. The CDR3 DNA reads TGCAGCGTTGAGGGCAGGGGAACCTACAATGAGCAGTTCTTC. This translates into CSVEGRGTYNEQFF.

V is TRBV2 and J is TRBJ2-7; the match to TRBD2 covers 12 bases. CDR3 length: 16 amino acids. Germline CDR1 reads SNHLY; CDR2 reads FYNNEI. V lost 5 bases to trimming and J lost 2 bases; unmatched junction nucleotides: 7. The CDR3 nucleotides read TGTGCCAGCAGTTACTTAACTAGCGGGAGGCCCTACGAGCAGTACTTC. As protein: CASSYLTSGRPYEQYF.

The rearrangement links TRBV6-5 to TRBJ1-2, with D possibly being TRBD1 (5 bases). The germline CDR1 and CDR2 sequences are MNHEY and SVGAGI. The CDR3 totals 13 residues. V was shortened by 2 bases and J by 6 bases, with 10 bases between the two germline ends. CDR3 in amino acids: CASSYRGRNGYTF. The CDR3 nucleotides are TGTGCCAGCAGTTACAGGGGTCGGAATGGCTACACCTTC.

The chain couples TRBV5-4 to TRBJ2-7, with 7 bases lining up with TRBD2. The CDR3 totals 16 residues. CDR1 is SGHNT, CDR2 YYREEE, per germline (reference sequence). The V segment lost 1 base and the J segment 4 bases; nucleotides outside the gene matches: 11. The CDR3 nucleotides read TGTGCCAGCAGCTTGATTAGCGGGCTCCTTATATACGAGCAGTACTTC. This encodes CASSLISGLLIYEQYF.

The chain uses TRBV14 and TRBJ1-2, with TRBD1 matching 7 bases. V gave up 4 bases and J gave up 5 bases; unmatched junction bases: 10. There are 15 residues in the CDR3. Per the germline V gene, CDR1 is SGHDN and CDR2 is FVKESK. The CDR3 DNA follows: TGTGCCAGCAGCCCAGCCGGGACAGTTTGGTATGGCTACACCTTC. Protein product: CASSPAGTVWYGYTF.

The chain recombines TRBV18 with TRBJ2-5, with unresolved D. The germline gives CDR1 KGHSH, CDR2 LQKENI. The CDR3 sequence is 15 residues long. The ends were cut back, 2 bases at V and 0 bases at J, with 10 bases in the middle. CDR3 DNA: TGTGCCAGCTCACCAGAAATGGCGTACCAAGAGACCCAGTACTTC. Translated, it gives CASSPEMAYQETQYF.

The genes are TRBV7-6 and TRBJ2-1, with D unclear. The V end was cut by 1 base, the J end by 10 bases, with 11 bases between. This CDR3 has 13 residues. The germline CDR1 and CDR2 sequences are SGHVS and FNYEAQ. For the CDR3, the DNA is TGTGCCAGCAGCTTAGAGCACTCACGCGAGCAGTTCTTC. Its translation is CASSLEHSREQFF.

This clone was picked up one time. Distinct nucleotide sequences in the sample also encode this CDR3. The rearrangement uses TRBV11-3 and TRBJ2-5; D not certain. V was clipped by 1 base and J by 1 base, with 4 bases between them. The V gene's germline CDR1 is SGHNT and CDR2 YENEEA. The CDR3 totals 13 residues. The CDR3 here is CASSLGSQETQYF. DNA of the CDR3: TGTGCCAGCAGCTTAGGTAGCCAAGAGACCCAGTACTTC. Complete variable domain (other parts from reference TRBV11-3 and TRBJ2-5): EAGVVQSPRYKIIEKKQPVAFWCNPISGHNTLYWYLQNLGQGPELLIRYENEEAVDDSQLPKDRFSAERLKGVDSTLKIQPAELGDSAVYLCASSLGSQETQYFGPGTRLLVL.

CDR3 sequence reads: CASRVGGLNYEQYF. Written as DNA, the CDR3 is TGTGCCAGCAGGGTGGGAGGTTTGAACTACGAGCAGTACTTC. This chain connects TRBV27 to TRBJ2-7, with a possible D match to TRBD2 (6 bases). The CDR3 runs to 14 residues. V was cut by 6 bases and J by 3 bases, with 15 bases left in between. CDR1 is MNHEY, CDR2 SMNVEV, per germline (reference sequence).

This clone was detected only once. The chain joins TRBV7-9 to TRBJ2-7; possibly TRBD1 for D (6 bases). This CDR3 has 13 amino acids. Germline CDR1 is SEHNR and CDR2 is FQNEAQ (reference sequence). V lost 5 bases and J 4 bases, leaving 12 bases between the germline ends. Here the CDR3 DNA reads TGTGCCAGCAGCCCGGGACATCATTACGAGCAGTACTTC. Amino acids: CASSPGHHYEQYF.

The rearrangement uses TRBV18 and TRBJ1-5; 8 bases align to TRBD1. Germline values: CDR1 KGHSH, CDR2 LQKENI. The length of the CDR3 is 15 residues. The ends lost 5 bases at V and 6 bases at J; junction bases unmatched: 9. CDR3 protein: CASSIGQGAGQPQHF. Written as DNA, the CDR3 is TGTGCCAGCTCAATCGGGCAGGGGGCGGGTCAGCCCCAGCATTTT.

This clone was detected once. V is TRBV28 and J is TRBJ2-7, with a weak D call TRBD1 (5 bases). The ends were cut back, 7 bases at V and 4 bases at J, with 17 bases in the middle. The CDR3 has 14 residues. Germline loops: CDR1 MDHEN, CDR2 SYDVKM. The CDR3: CASTRMGLVYEQYF. In nucleotides, the CDR3 is TGTGCCAGCACTAGGATGGGGCTTGTATACGAGCAGTACTTC.

This rearrangement joins TRBV7-9 to TRBJ1-3; D gene unclear. CDR1 and CDR2 (germline): SEHNR, FQNEAQ (reference sequence). The CDR3 spans 15 residues. The germline V and J ends were trimmed by 5 bases and 2 bases, with 13 bases remaining between them. The CDR3 nucleotides are TGTGCCAGCAGCCCCCGTGGGGTGGCTGGAAACACCATATATTTT. Protein: CASSPRGVAGNTIYF.

The chain links TRBV28 to TRBJ2-7; perhaps D is TRBD1 or TRBD2 (5 bases each). The V end lost 11 bases, the J end lost 3 bases, and 17 bases lay between the germline ends. The germline gives CDR1 MDHEN, CDR2 SYDVKM. This CDR3 spans 13 amino acids. CDR3 bases: TGTGCCTCAACGGGGCTAGTAGGCTACGAGCAGTACTTC. This codes for CASTGLVGYEQYF.